The entry below gives a single T cell receptor (beta chain) sequence along with its context. CDR1 is SGHDN, CDR2 FVKESK, per germline. With V trimmed by 1 base and J by 1 base, 8 bases remained unmatched. The CDR3 has 17 residues. Profiled with immunoSEQ multiplex PCR; TCRdb holds only in-frame clones, not every one. The sample lists about 17,000 clones; nearly 75% were seen once. The sample originates from a study of OX40 agonist ivuxolimab in advanced cancers. Study-level information: Partial responses were seen in three patients, one with hepatocellular carcinoma and two with cutaneous melanoma.

This chain uses TRBV14 with TRBJ2-5; 8 nucleotides line up with TRBD2. The source material was CD4+ or CD8+ T cells sorted from blood, sampled in a trial of the OX40 agonist ivuxolimab. The origin of this receptor is an adult with an advanced solid tumor such as melanoma, head and neck, liver or kidney cancer. Written as DNA, the CDR3 is TGTGCCAGCAGCCAAGCCCCGGGACTAGGCTTCCAAGAGACCCAGTACTTC. Amino acid sequence: CASSQAPGLGFQETQYF.